The 27 T cell receptor beta chains below were found in one sample sequenced in a study of human T cells and chemical hapten exposure. MiXCR was run by TCRdb on the RACE reads, yielding one entry per CDR3 protein. Of about 69,000 distinct CDR3 sequences in the sample, about a tenth were seen once. The time point here: patch test 2, 6 weeks after DPC sensitization. Stated treatment: therapeutic diphenylcyclopropenone sensitization with weekly scalp DPC. The sample was whole blood, taken in connection with sensitization to the hapten diphenylcyclopropenone (DPC). The receptors come from a woman aged 50 to 60 with alopecia areata. Some clones in this sample may be carry-over from other donors' samples.

This clonotype was recorded at least ten times. This sequence joins TRBV7-9 and TRBJ2-1; the D gene is possibly TRBD2 (6 bases). V was clipped by 5 bases and J by 6 bases, with 14 bases between them. CDR3 length equals 14 residues. Germline CDR1 reads SEHNR; CDR2 reads FQNEAQ (reference sequence). The CDR3 nucleotides are TGTGCCAGCAGCCCCAGGGACTTAGCCAATGAGCAGTTCTTC. Its translation is CASSPRDLANEQFF.

This clonotype was counted at least ten times. In DNA form, the CDR3 reads TGTGCCAGCAGCCCTGAGGGGCAGTCCCAAGAGACCCAGTACTTC. It translates to CASSPEGQSQETQYF. The chain links TRBV12-3 or TRBV12-4 to TRBJ2-5; D may match TRBD1 or TRBD2 (5 bases each). The germline V and J ends were trimmed by 6 bases and 1 base, with 15 bases remaining between them. The CDR3 has 15 amino acids.

This clonotype was seen once. With a much larger clone just one base away, this may be a read error. The chain recombines TRBV29-1 with TRBJ1-1; 7 positions agree with TRBD1. J was trimmed by 5 bases and V by 8 bases; bases with no gene match: 11. Germline V lookup: CDR1 SQVTM, CDR2 ANQGSEA. This CDR3 has 13 residues. CDR3 sequence reads: CSSLDRLKTEAFF. CDR3 sequence (DNA): TGCAGCTCTCTGGACAGGTTAAAAACTGAAGCTTTCTTT. Complete variable domain (other parts from reference TRBV29-1 and TRBJ1-1): SAVISQKPSRDICQRGTSLTIQCQVDSQVTMMFWYRQQPGQSLTLIATANQGSEATYESGFVIDKFPISRPNLTFSTLTVSNMSPEDSSIYLCSSLDRLKTEAFFGQGTRLTVV.

This chain connects TRBV10-3 to TRBJ2-2, with unresolved D. V lost 5 bases, J lost 3 bases, and 4 bases lay in between. Germline values: CDR1 ENHRY, CDR2 SYGVKD. CDR3 length equals 12 residues. CDR3 in DNA: TGTGCCATCAGTTCGGACACCGGGGAGCTGTTTTTT. Amino acids: CAISSDTGELFF.

This clonotype was observed at least ten times. This chain connects TRBV11-2 to TRBJ1-6; no reliable D call. CDR3 length: 13 residues. V shed 0 bases and J shed 8 bases, with 5 bases lying between them. From germline, CDR1 is SGHAT and CDR2 FQNNGV. The CDR3 protein is CASSLDRDSPLHF. CDR3 nucleotides: TGTGCCAGCAGCTTAGATCGGGATTCACCCCTCCACTTT. The full variable domain, in which reference TRBV11-2 and TRBJ1-6 provide the parts outside the CDR3, is EAGVAQSPRYKIIEKRQSVAFWCNPISGHATLYWYQQILGQGPKLLIQFQNNGVVDDSQLPKDRFSAERLKGVDSTLKIQPAKLEDSAVYLCASSLDRDSPLHFGNGTRLTVT.

The chain combines TRBV3-1 with TRBJ2-2, with 8 bases aligning to TRBD2. Germline CDR1 and CDR2: LGHDT and YNNKEL (reference sequence). This CDR3 spans 16 amino acids. V gave up 4 bases and J gave up 7 bases; unmatched junction bases: 11. CDR3 sequence: CASSLQSGSVGGELFF. The DNA of the CDR3 is TGTGCCAGCAGCCTACAGAGCGGGAGCGTGGGCGGGGAGCTGTTTTTT. Looking up the rest from reference TRBV3-1 and TRBJ2-2 gives the full variable domain: DTAVSQTPKYLVTQMGNDKSIKCEQNLGHDTMYWYKQDSKKFLKIMFSYNNKELIINETVPNRFSPKSPDKAHLNLHINSLELGDSAVYFCASSLQSGSVGGELFFGEGSRLTVL.

This clonotype was recorded at least ten times. The chain is built from TRBV29-1 and TRBJ2-3; no reliable D call. Between the trimmed V and J ends, which lost 6 bases and 2 bases, there was a span of 12 bases. Looked up from germline, CDR1 is SQVTM and CDR2 is ANQGSEA. This CDR3 spans 13 amino acids. The CDR3 DNA is TGCAGCGTCCTGAGGAACCCCACAGATACGCAGTATTTT. Encoded protein: CSVLRNPTDTQYF.

This clonotype showed up many times. The chain combines TRBV29-1 with TRBJ2-5, with TRBD1 matching over 8 bases. Trimming at V came to 4 bases and at J to 5 bases, leaving 6 bases not matched to a gene. The CDR3 consists of 13 residues. The germline gives CDR1 SQVTM, CDR2 ANQGSEA. Here the CDR3 DNA reads TGCAGCGTTGGGTCAGGGGGCCAGGAGACCCAGTACTTC. Amino acid sequence: CSVGSGGQETQYF.

This clonotype was observed many times. CDR3 region: CSVRTAYGYTF. CDR3 bases: TGCAGCGTGAGGACAGCCTATGGCTACACCTTC. The rearrangement uses TRBV29-1 and TRBJ1-2, with D perhaps matching TRBD1 (6 bases). The CDR3 runs to 11 residues. V was pared by 6 bases and J by 4 bases, with 9 bases between. Germline V gene lookup returns CDR1 SQVTM and CDR2 ANQGSEA.

This clonotype was seen many times. The rearrangement joins TRBV24-1 to TRBJ2-2; weak D call: TRBD1 (5 bases). Deletions cut 9 bases from V and 2 bases from J, with 9 bases between. The CDR3 consists of 13 residues. CDR1 and CDR2 (germline): KGHDR, SFDVKD. This CDR3 reads CATGHPNTGELFF. In DNA, the CDR3 is TGTGCCACCGGACACCCTAACACCGGGGAGCTGTTTTTT.

The sample holds many counts of this clonotype. This rearrangement joins TRBV29-1 to TRBJ1-4; D is perhaps TRBD1 (5 bases). The germline V and J ends were trimmed by 4 bases and 8 bases, with 11 bases remaining between them. Germline V gives CDR1 SQVTM, CDR2 ANQGSEA. The CDR3 contains 12 residues. CDR3 bases: TGCAGCGTTGGTGACAGTGTGGAAAAACTGTTTTTT. Its protein product is CSVGDSVEKLFF.

The sample holds a few counts of this clonotype. This chain connects TRBV18 to TRBJ1-1; no clear D gene. Germline CDR1 reads KGHSH; CDR2 reads LQKENI. Trimming shortened V by 5 bases and J by 1 base, and 11 bases separated the two germline ends. The CDR3 consists of 14 residues. Written as DNA, the CDR3 is TGTGCCAGCTCATGGTCCACCAAGAACACTGAAGCTTTCTTT. The encoded protein is CASSWSTKNTEAFF.

This clonotype was counted between two and nine times. This chain joins TRBV20-1 and TRBJ2-3; TRBD1 agrees at 8 bases. In germline, CDR1 is DFQATT, CDR2 SNEGSKA (reference sequence). With 3 bases clipped from V and 4 bases from J, the junction kept 9 bases outside the gene matches. The CDR3 length is 15 residues. As DNA, the CDR3 is TGCAGTGCTAGGGCCGGACAGGGATTCGCAGATACGCAGTATTTT. Its translation is CSARAGQGFADTQYF.

This clonotype came up a few times. For the CDR3, the DNA is TGTGCCAGCAGCCCCGAAGTGCGGGATTCACCCCTCCACTTT. It yields the protein CASSPEVRDSPLHF. The chain joins TRBV7-9 to TRBJ1-6, with D unresolved. Germline V CDR1 and CDR2: SEHNR, FQNEAQ (reference sequence). CDR3 length: 14 amino acids. V was cut by 5 bases and J by 8 bases, with 13 bases left in between.

This clonotype was recorded at least ten times. The rearrangement uses TRBV18 and TRBJ1-1; the D is unclear. Trimming stripped 5 bases from V and 4 bases from J, with 11 bases between. The CDR3 contains 13 residues. CDR1 and CDR2 from the germline V gene are KGHSH and LQKENI. In DNA form, the CDR3 reads TGTGCCAGCTCATCCCTGGCGGGCACTGAAGCTTTCTTT. Protein: CASSSLAGTEAFF.

Concerning this clonotype: A clone one base away is much larger, so this may be a read error. The V and J genes are TRBV5-1 and TRBJ2-7; TRBD2 aligns across 9 bases. V lost 5 bases and J lost 3; bases outside the gene matches: 3. This CDR3 has 13 residues. Germline V gene sequence: CDR1 SGHRS, CDR2 YFSETQ. CDR3 residues: CASRISGSYEQYF. Here the CDR3 DNA reads TGCGCCAGCAGAATTAGCGGGAGCTACGAGCAGTACTTC.

This clonotype has a handful of counts. The chain employs TRBV2 and TRBJ2-1; D tentatively reads TRBD1 or TRBD2 (7 bases each). Trimming left V 7 bases short and J 8 bases short, with 18 bases between. The CDR3 runs 14 residues. Germline-derived CDR1 and CDR2 are SNHLY and FYNNEI. The CDR3 loop reads CASKGAGAGYEQFF. The CDR3 region has the DNA TGTGCCAGCAAGGGGGCGGGAGCTGGGTATGAGCAGTTCTTC.

This clonotype was recorded at least ten times. The chain recombines TRBV29-1 with TRBJ1-2, with D hard to call. V was shortened by 6 bases and J by 2 bases, with 13 bases between the two germline ends. Per the germline V gene, CDR1 is SQVTM and CDR2 is ANQGSEA. The CDR3 runs 13 residues. This chain's CDR3 is CSVEARGNYGYTF. The CDR3 coding sequence is TGCAGCGTGGAGGCTCGAGGGAACTATGGCTACACCTTC.

This clonotype was detected ten times or more. The V and J genes are TRBV6-6 and TRBJ2-2; D is unresolved. The germline V gene encodes CDR1 MNHNY and CDR2 SVGAGI (reference sequence). The V end was cut by 2 bases, the J end by 9 bases, with 7 bases between. CDR3 length: 12 amino acids. CDR3 in DNA: TGTGCCAGCAGTTACGTGTTTAGGGAGCTGTTTTTT. Its protein is CASSYVFRELFF.

The chain carries TRBV5-1 and TRBJ1-4; D gene ambiguous. V dropped 1 base and J dropped 3 bases, with 10 bases sitting between them. The CDR3 has 15 amino acids. The V gene's germline CDR1 is SGHRS and CDR2 YFSETQ. This CDR3 reads CASSLSGKANEKLFF. CDR3 nucleotide sequence: TGCGCCAGCAGCTTGTCCGGGAAGGCTAATGAAAAACTGTTTTTT.

In this sample, this clonotype turned up many times. The genes are TRBV20-1 and TRBJ2-3; maybe TRBD1 (6 bases). The CDR3 runs 15 residues. Per the germline V gene, CDR1 is DFQATT and CDR2 is SNEGSKA (reference sequence). V shed 4 bases and J shed 4 bases, with 18 bases lying between them. CDR3 nucleotide sequence: TGCAGTGCTACCCTGACAGGTAGAAGGTCAGATACGCAGTATTTT. It specifies CSATLTGRRSDTQYF.

This clonotype occurred a few times. The chain links TRBV20-1 to TRBJ2-7, with D possibly being TRBD1 (6 bases). Trimming removed 5 bases from V and 9 bases from J, with 20 bases in between. Germline CDR1 is DFQATT and CDR2 is SNEGSKA (reference sequence). This CDR3 region has 13 residues. In nucleotides, the CDR3 is TGCAGTGCTCCGGACGGACAGCTACGCGGGCAGTACTTC. It translates to CSAPDGQLRGQYF.

This clonotype was picked up many times. The chain carries TRBV21-1 and TRBJ2-1; the tabulated D call, TRBD2, remains unverified against the DNA. TRBV21-1 has pseudogene status. This CDR3 is 17 amino acids long. CDR3: CASSRGLAGAPTGEQFF. Here the CDR3 DNA reads TGTGCCAGCAGCAGGGGACTAGCGGGAGCTCCAACTGGTGAGCAGTTCTTC.

The chain uses TRBV20-1 and TRBJ2-1; maybe TRBD2 (6 bases). CDR1 and CDR2 from the germline V gene are DFQATT and SNEGSKA (reference sequence). CDR3 length: 15 residues. Trimming took 5 bases from V and 0 from J, leaving 14 bases between them. CDR3 in amino acids: CSADGTGSSYNEQFF. Here the CDR3 DNA reads TGCAGTGCTGACGGGACTGGATCCTCCTACAATGAGCAGTTCTTC.

V gene TRBV10-3 combines with J gene TRBJ2-5; no firm D call. Trimming removed 1 base at V and 5 bases at J, with 5 bases between. Germline V CDR1 and CDR2: ENHRY, SYGVKD. The CDR3 spans 12 residues. CDR3 DNA sequence: TGTGCCATCAGTGAGTTGGAGGAGACCCAGTACTTC. Translated, it gives CAISELEETQYF.

This chain joins TRBV12-3 or TRBV12-4 and TRBJ1-2; D possibly corresponds to TRBD1 (5 bases). Between the trimmed V and J ends, which lost 4 bases and 6 bases, there was a span of 18 bases. This CDR3 is 15 amino acids long. CDR3 nucleotides: TGTGCCAGCAGTTCCTACCTCAGCAGAGGGGATGGCTACACCTTC. Protein product: CASSSYLSRGDGYTF.

The sample holds many counts of this clonotype. This chain uses TRBV7-2 with TRBJ2-7; D may be TRBD2 (6 bases). Germline V gene sequence: CDR1 SGHTA, CDR2 FQGNSA. This CDR3 spans 16 amino acids. Trimming took off 1 base at V and 2 bases at J, with 15 bases between the two ends. CDR3 amino acids: CASSLVYQRVPYEQYF. CDR3 DNA sequence: TGTGCCAGCAGCTTAGTCTACCAGCGGGTTCCCTACGAGCAGTACTTC.